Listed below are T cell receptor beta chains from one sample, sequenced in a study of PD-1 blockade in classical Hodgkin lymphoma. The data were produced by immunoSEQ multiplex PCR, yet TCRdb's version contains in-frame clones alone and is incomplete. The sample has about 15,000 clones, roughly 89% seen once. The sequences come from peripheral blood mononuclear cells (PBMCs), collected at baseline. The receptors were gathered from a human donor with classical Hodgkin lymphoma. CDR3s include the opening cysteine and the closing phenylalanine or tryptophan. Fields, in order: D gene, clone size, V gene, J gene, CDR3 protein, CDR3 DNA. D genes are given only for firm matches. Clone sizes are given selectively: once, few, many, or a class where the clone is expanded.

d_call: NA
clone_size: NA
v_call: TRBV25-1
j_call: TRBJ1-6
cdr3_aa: CASSEGFANSPLHF
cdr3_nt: TGTGCCAGCAGTGAAGGGTTCGCTAATTCACCCCTCCACTTT

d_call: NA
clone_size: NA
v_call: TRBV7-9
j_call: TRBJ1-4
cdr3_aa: CASSSRLSTNEKLFF
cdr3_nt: TGTGCCAGCAGCTCGAGGCTTTCAACTAATGAAAAACTGTTTTTT

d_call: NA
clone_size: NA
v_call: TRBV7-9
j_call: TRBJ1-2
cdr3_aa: CASSLAWEGLYGYTF
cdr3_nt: TGTGCCAGCAGCTTAGCGTGGGAGGGACTCTATGGCTACACCTTC

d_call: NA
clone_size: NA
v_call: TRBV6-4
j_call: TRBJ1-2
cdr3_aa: CASSDSGARPSGYTF
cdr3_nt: TGTGCCAGCAGTGACTCAGGGGCCCGACCTAGCGGCTACACCTTC

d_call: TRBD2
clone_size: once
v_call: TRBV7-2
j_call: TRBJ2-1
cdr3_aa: CASSLVSGGAYEQFF
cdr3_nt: TGTGCCAGCAGCTTAGTCAGCGGGGGGGCCTATGAGCAGTTCTTC

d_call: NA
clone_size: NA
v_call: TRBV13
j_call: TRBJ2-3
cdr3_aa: CASSPNRVSDTQYF
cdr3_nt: TGTGCCAGCAGCCCGAACAGGGTATCAGATACGCAGTATTTT

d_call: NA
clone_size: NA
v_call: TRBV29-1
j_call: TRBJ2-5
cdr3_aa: CSVVSGGAGKETQYF
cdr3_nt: TGCAGCGTTGTTAGTGGAGGGGCAGGGAAAGAGACCCAGTACTTC

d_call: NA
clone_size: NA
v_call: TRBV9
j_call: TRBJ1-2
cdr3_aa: CASSNPRDKANYGYTF
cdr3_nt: TGTGCCAGCAGCAACCCCCGCGATAAGGCTAACTATGGCTACACCTTC

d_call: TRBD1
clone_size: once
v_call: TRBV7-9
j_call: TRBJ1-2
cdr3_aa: CASSLWRTGGRGEGYTF
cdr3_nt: TGTGCCAGCAGCTTATGGCGGACAGGGGGTCGGGGAGAAGGCTACACCTTC

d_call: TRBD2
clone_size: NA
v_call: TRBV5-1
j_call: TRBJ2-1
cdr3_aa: CASSPESGTYNEQFF
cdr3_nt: TGCGCCAGCAGCCCAGAAAGCGGGACCTACAATGAGCAGTTCTTC

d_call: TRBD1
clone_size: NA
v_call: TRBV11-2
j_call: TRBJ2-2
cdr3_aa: CASSDWTGTDANTGELFF
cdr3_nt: TGTGCCAGCAGCGATTGGACAGGAACGGATGCGAACACCGGGGAGCTGTTTTTT

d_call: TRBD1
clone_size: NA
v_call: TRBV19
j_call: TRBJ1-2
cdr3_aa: CASSTRDRQLYGYTF
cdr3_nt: TGTGCCAGTAGTACCCGGGACAGACAACTCTATGGCTACACCTTC

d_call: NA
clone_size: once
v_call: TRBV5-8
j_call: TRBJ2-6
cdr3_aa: CASSSPGPHRPGANVLTF
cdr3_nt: TGTGCCAGCAGCTCGCCGGGGCCCCACCGCCCTGGGGCCAACGTCCTGACTTTC

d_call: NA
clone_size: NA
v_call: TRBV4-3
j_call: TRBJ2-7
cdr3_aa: CASSQEMLSYEQYF
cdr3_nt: TGCGCCAGCAGCCAAGAAATGCTCTCCTACGAGCAGTACTTC

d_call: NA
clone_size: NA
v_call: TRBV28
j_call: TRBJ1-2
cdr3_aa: CASSLVGGASYGYTF
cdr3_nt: TGTGCCAGCAGTTTAGTGGGGGGCGCTTCCTATGGCTACACCTTC

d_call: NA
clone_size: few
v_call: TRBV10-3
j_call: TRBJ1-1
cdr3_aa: CAISESDSFSEAFF
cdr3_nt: TGTGCCATCAGTGAGTCTGACAGCTTTTCTGAAGCTTTCTTT

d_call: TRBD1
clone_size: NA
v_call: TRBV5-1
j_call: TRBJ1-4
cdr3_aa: CASSLGQGVEKLFF
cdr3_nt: TGCGCCAGCAGCTTGGGACAGGGCGTTGAAAAACTGTTTTTT

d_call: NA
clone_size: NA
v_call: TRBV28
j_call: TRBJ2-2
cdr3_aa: CASSSGANTGELFF
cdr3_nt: TGTGCCAGCAGTTCAGGGGCGAACACCGGGGAGCTGTTTTTT

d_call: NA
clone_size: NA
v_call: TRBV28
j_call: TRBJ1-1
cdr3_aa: CASSLVPGQATEAFF
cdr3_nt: TGTGCCAGCAGTTTGGTGCCCGGGCAGGCCACTGAAGCTTTCTTT

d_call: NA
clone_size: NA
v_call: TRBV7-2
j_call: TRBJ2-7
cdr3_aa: CASSLIGALPRYEQYF
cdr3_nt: TGTGCCAGCAGCTTAATTGGGGCCCTCCCTAGGTATGAGCAGTACTTC

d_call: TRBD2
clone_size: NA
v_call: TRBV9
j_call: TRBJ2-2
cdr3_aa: CASSVASGNTGELFF
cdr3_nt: TGTGCCAGCAGCGTAGCTAGCGGGAACACCGGGGAGCTGTTTTTT

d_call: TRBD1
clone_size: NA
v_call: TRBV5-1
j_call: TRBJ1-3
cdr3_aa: CASSYGTGYSGNTIYF
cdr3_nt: TGCGCCAGCAGCTACGGGACAGGGTACTCTGGAAACACCATATATTTT

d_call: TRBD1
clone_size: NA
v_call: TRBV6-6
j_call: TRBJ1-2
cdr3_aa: CASRPGQGKGYTF
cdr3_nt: TGTGCCAGCAGACCGGGACAGGGGAAAGGCTACACCTTC

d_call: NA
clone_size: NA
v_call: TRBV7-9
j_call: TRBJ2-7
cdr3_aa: CASSLPGWRTYEQYF
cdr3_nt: TGTGCCAGCAGCTTACCGGGGTGGCGTACCTACGAGCAGTACTTC

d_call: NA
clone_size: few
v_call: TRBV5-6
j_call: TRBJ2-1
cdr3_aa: CASSWLSSVDEQFF
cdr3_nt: TGTGCCAGCAGCTGGCTCTCTAGCGTAGATGAGCAGTTCTTC

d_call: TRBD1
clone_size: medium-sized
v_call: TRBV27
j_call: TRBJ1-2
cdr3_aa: CASAPGQWETGGYTF
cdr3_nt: TGTGCCAGCGCCCCGGGACAGTGGGAGACGGGTGGCTACACCTTC

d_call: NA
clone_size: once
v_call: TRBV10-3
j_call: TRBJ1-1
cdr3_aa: CAIRPGASSNTEAFF
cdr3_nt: TGTGCCATCAGACCTGGGGCCTCGTCGAACACTGAAGCTTTCTTT

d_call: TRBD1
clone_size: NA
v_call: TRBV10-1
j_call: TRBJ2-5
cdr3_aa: CASSESVGTGVLQETQYF
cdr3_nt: TGCGCCAGCAGTGAGTCGGTTGGGACAGGGGTCCTCCAAGAGACCCAGTACTTC

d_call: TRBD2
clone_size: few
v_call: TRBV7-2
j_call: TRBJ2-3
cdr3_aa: CASSQGLAGTDTQYF
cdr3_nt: TGTGCCAGCAGCCAGGGACTAGCGGGTACAGATACGCAGTATTTT

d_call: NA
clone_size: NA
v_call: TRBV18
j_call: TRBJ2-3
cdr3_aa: CASSRPGESDTQYF
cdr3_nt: TGTGCCAGCTCACGGCCGGGAGAGTCAGATACGCAGTATTTT

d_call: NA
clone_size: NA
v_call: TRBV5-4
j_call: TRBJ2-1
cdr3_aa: CASSSRSERNNEQFF
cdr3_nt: TGTGCCAGCAGCTCCCGGTCGGAGCGAAACAATGAGCAGTTCTTC

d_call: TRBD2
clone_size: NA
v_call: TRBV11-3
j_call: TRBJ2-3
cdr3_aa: CASSQLEGTSGDTQYF
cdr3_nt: TGTGCCAGCAGCCAATTAGAGGGGACTAGCGGCGATACGCAGTATTTT

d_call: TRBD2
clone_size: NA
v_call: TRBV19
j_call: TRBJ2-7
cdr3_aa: CASSSGRTYEQYF
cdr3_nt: TGTGCCAGTAGTAGCGGGAGAACCTACGAGCAGTACTTC

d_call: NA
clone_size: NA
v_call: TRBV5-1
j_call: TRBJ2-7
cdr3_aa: CASRPAGAWDEQYF
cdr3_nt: TGCGCCAGTCGTCCGGCGGGGGCGTGGGACGAGCAGTACTTC

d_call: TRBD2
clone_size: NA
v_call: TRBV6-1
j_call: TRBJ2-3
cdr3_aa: CASSSGLAGGDTQYF
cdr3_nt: TGTGCCAGCAGTTCGGGACTAGCGGGAGGGGATACGCAGTATTTT

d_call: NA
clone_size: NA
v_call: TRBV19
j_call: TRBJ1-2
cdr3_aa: CASTKRRTVNYGYTF
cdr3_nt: TGTGCCAGTACCAAACGAAGGACAGTTAACTATGGCTACACCTTC

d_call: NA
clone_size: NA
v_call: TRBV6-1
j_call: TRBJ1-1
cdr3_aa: CASSEITEAFF
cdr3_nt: TGTGCCAGCAGTGAAATTACTGAAGCTTTCTTT

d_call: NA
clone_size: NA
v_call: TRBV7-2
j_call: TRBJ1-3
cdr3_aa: CASSLTGSGNTIYF
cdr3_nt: TGTGCCAGCAGCTTAACAGGGTCCGGAAACACCATATATTTT

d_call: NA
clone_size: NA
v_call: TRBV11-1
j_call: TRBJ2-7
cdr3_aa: CASSLARGRSYEQYF
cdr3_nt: TGTGCCAGCAGCTTAGCACGGGGGCGATCCTACGAGCAGTACTTC

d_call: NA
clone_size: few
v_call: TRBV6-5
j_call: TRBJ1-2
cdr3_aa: CASSDRGVYGYTF
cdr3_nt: TGTGCCAGCAGCGACAGAGGGGTCTATGGCTACACCTTC

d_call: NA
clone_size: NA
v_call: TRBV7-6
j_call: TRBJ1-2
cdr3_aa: CASSLAGGYTF
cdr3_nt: TGTGCCAGCAGCTTAGCAGGCGGCTACACCTTC

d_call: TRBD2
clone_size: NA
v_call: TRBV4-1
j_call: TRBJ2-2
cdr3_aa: CASSQVTSGPTPRFF
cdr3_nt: TGCGCCAGCAGCCAAGTCACTAGCGGGCCGACACCGAGGTTTTTT

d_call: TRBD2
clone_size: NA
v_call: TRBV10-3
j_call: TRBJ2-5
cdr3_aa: CAISGSPGGEETQYF
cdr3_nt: TGTGCCATCAGTGGCTCTCCGGGGGGGGAAGAGACCCAGTACTTC

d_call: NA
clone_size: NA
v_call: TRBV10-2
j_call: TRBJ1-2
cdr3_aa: CASSETANYGYTF
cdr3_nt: TGCGCCAGCAGTGAAACCGCTAACTATGGCTACACCTTC

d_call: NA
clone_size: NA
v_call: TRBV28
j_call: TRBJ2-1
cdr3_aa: CASSLVLGPWGEQFF
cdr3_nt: TGTGCCAGCAGTTTAGTGCTGGGACCTTGGGGTGAGCAGTTCTTC

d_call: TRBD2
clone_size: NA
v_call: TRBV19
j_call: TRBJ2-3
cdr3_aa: CASSPFAGGRSDTQYF
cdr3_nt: TGTGCCAGTAGTCCTTTCGCGGGGGGGCGATCAGATACGCAGTATTTT

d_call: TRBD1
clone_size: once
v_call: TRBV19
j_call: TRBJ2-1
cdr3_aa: CASKGTVSYNEQFF
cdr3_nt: TGTGCCAGTAAGGGGACAGTCTCCTACAATGAGCAGTTCTTC

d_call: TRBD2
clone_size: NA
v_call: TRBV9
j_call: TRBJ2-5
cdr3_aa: CASNLAGELETQYF
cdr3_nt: TGTGCCAGCAACCTAGCGGGAGAGCTAGAGACCCAGTACTTC

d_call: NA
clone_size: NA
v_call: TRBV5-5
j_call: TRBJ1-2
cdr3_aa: CASSLDSAPTNYGYTF
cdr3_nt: TGTGCCAGCAGCTTGGACAGCGCACCGACCAACTATGGCTACACCTTC

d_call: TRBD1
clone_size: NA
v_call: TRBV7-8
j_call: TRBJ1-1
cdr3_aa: CASSLVGGMNTEAFF
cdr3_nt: TGTGCCAGCAGCTTAGTAGGGGGCATGAACACTGAAGCTTTCTTT

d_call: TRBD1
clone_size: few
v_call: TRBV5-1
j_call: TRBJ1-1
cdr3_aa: CASSLVQGSEAFF
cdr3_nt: TGCGCCAGCAGCTTGGTACAGGGGTCTGAAGCTTTCTTT

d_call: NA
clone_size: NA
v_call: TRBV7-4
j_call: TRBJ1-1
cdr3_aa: CASSVTTDGSEAFF
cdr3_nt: TGTGCCAGCAGCGTCACGACAGATGGGTCTGAAGCTTTCTTT

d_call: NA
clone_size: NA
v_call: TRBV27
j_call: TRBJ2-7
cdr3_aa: CASSLFGDRSGKQYF
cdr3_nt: TGTGCCAGCAGTTTATTCGGAGACCGCTCTGGGAAGCAGTACTTC

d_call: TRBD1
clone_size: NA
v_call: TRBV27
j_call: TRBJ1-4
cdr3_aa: CASSPFRGEHEKLFF
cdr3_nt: TGTGCCAGCAGTCCGTTCAGGGGGGAGCATGAAAAACTGTTTTTT

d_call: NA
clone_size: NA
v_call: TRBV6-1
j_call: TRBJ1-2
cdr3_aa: CASSPDSNYGYTF
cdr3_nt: TGTGCCAGCAGTCCGGACAGTAACTATGGCTACACCTTC